This paragraph reports one T cell receptor beta chain. This sample is drawn from a study of T cell changes during pregnancy in multiple sclerosis. Profiling relied on immunoSEQ multiplex PCR, and the TCRdb table lists in-frame clones only, not all of them. The data hold some 71,000 clones, with approximately 90% observed a single time. CDR3 length: 12 residues. Trimming left V 9 bases short and J 6 bases short, with 14 bases between. CDR1 and CDR2 (germline): LNHNV, YYDKDF (reference sequence). This receptor was taken from a female donor with multiple sclerosis, enrolled in a pregnancy study. This specimen was peripheral blood, taken in the third trimester of pregnancy. V usage is TRBV15 and J usage is TRBJ1-1; D is unresolved. The chain's CDR3 is CATSPQSAEAFF. The CDR3 coding sequence is TGTGCCACATCCCCGCAGTCTGCTGAAGCTTTCTTT.